This T cell receptor beta chain was obtained from a study of cytomegalovirus exposure and HLA in healthy donors (dated by TCRdb to the late 2010s). Concerning the study at large: In an earlier analysis of some 610 of the donors, around 300 Gb of sequence data and some 100 million unique TCR beta sequences from 150 million to 200 million T cells were reported. An early release that covered fewer than 800 HLA-typed donors contained about 300 gigabases of sequencing data and tens of millions of unique TCR sequences. The genetic ancestry cluster associated with self-reported Caucasian donors included over 65% of the approximately 410 genotyped donors. The study aimed to test whether signatures of past pathogen exposure could be identified by cataloging public T cell receptors. The study profiled the T cell repertoires of under 850 subjects by immunosequencing and related them to cytomegalovirus serostatus. Besides the first cohort of approximately 710 subjects, a separate validation cohort made up of over a hundred different subjects was used. To predict cytomegalovirus infection status, the study combined high-throughput TCR immunosequencing, statistical association of individual TCRs with disease status, and machine learning. In a later analysis, previously published TCR beta repertoires from some 640 donors were re-analyzed and high-resolution HLA genotyping was added so that TCR occurrence patterns could be studied. Rather than using new phenotypic data, the later analysis identified candidate immune exposures from TCR beta sequences and from how often those sequences occurred across donors. An earlier analysis of around 580 of the donors used high-throughput TCR beta sequencing to judge whether each TCR beta V gene segment behaved as functional or pseudogenic. Donor age, sex, ethnicity and CMV serostatus were compiled alongside the repertoire data. In a later genetic analysis, genome-wide SNP genotypes for about three fifths of the 666 donors were used, and that subset was treated as a discovery cohort. Every repertoire in the discovery cohort had been generated on one and the same sequencing platform. HLA typing covered class I and class II loci at four-digit resolution. Typing coverage varied by locus: roughly 629-630 donors for A, B, C, DRB1 and DQB1; under 550 for DQA1; about 600 for DPA1; more than 450 for DPB1. Four to six DR-DQ haplotypes were handled as single units for association and clustering, since linkage in the cohort was strong. On average, 235,054 unique TCR beta nucleotide sequences were sequenced per donor among 398 genotyped donors of the cohort, with 15% to 20% of those sequences being non-productive.

Here V drops 7 bases and J drops 2 bases, and the junction holds 11 bases not matched to any gene. According to the germline V gene, CDR1 reads SNHLY and CDR2 reads FYNNEI. The CDR3 runs 16 amino acids, cysteine and phenylalanine included. Only the CDR3 portion is preserved as DNA: 48 bases, with reading frame beginning at the first base. The method behind the library was the immunoSEQ multiplex PCR assay. For the multiplex PCR, a mixture combining 60 forward primers for TCR Vbeta segments and 13 reverse primers for TCR Jbeta segments was used. The CDR3 region of rearranged TCR beta genes was amplified from genomic DNA with a multiplex PCR assay. Amplified TCR beta libraries were sequenced as 87-base-pair reads on the Illumina HiSeq System. For the original study's pipeline: Across the 600 to 700 repertoires, a later analysis counted 80 million or so unique TCR beta chains, roughly 11 million of which were shared by at least two donors. Raw reads were error-corrected and collapsed into unique sequences with a nearest-neighbor algorithm that merged closely related sequences to remove PCR and sequencing errors. CDR3 sequences were aligned to IMGT reference sequences to assign V, D and J gene segments. Each retained sequence needed at least a six-nucleotide match to both a V gene segment and a J gene segment. A rearrangement was called productive if the CDR3 had no stop codons and remained in frame with V and J, and every other rearrangement was called non-productive. Following IMGT convention, CDR3 was defined as the stretch from the second conserved V-encoded cysteine to the conserved J-encoded phenylalanine. In an earlier analysis of approximately 500 of the donors, sequences lacking an unambiguous match to a single V gene segment were excluded. In an earlier analysis of 450 to 700 of the donors, V segments were called functional above 56.7% productive rearrangements and were called segregating when the between-donor standard deviation exceeded 5%. A statistical classification framework was built for diagnosing cytomegalovirus status from the catalog of TCR beta chain sequences. In a later analysis, TCR nucleotide sequences were compared against IMGT/GENE-DB human TR gene sequences so that V and J genes could be assigned. A later analysis assigned CDR3 sequences and most-parsimonious VDJ recombination scenarios with the TCRdist pipeline. In a later analysis, every TCR beta chain was defined by the combination of its CDR3 amino acid sequence and its V-gene family, and reads without a unique V-gene family were dropped. To address suspected cross-contamination and a sequencing artifact, a later analysis removed approximately 590 highly shared, low-generation-probability nucleotide sequences. For each public chain, a later analysis derived a clonal expansion index from normalized ranks of inferred template counts within each repertoire. In a later analysis, generation probabilities were computed using a VDJ recombination model fitted to out-of-frame rearrangements, and the results were checked against IGoR. Hypergeometric tests were used in a later analysis to score TCR-TCR, TCR-HLA and TCR-CMV co-occurrence, with a repertoire-size bias correction applied to the TCR pairs. In a later analysis, false discovery rates were estimated by permuting HLA or CMV assignments 20 times. In a later analysis, co-occurring TCRs were grouped with DBSCAN, and TCRdist sequence similarity was added when clustering was performed within HLA-allele-positive subsets. For co-occurrence clustering, repertoires with fewer than 30,000 or more than 120,000 public chains were excluded, along with roughly 5 repertoires with anomalous nucleotide sharing. Sourced from immuneACCESS, this table was stored by TCRdb with only in-frame sequences that have V and J called. A share of the clones is absent; for the studies checked, an unresolved V gene accounts for under half, and the remainder has no known explanation. V, J and clone size were drawn from that table, and D and trimming were deduced from the DNA. The sample records about 55,000 clones, 77% of which are singletons. Around 2.4% of the sample goes to the ten largest clones.

In total, 630 or so healthy bone marrow donors made up the cohort. All cohort members were sampled while nominally healthy, although unrecorded immune exposures were likely present. The donor was CMV seronegative and belonged to the group of roughly 330 seronegative cohort members. Each donor provided a peripheral blood sample, and peripheral blood mononuclear cells were used for TCR beta sequencing. The Qiagen DNeasy Blood Extraction Kit was used to extract genomic DNA from the blood cell samples. The full study reports these points: The authors suggested that the approach could potentially be extended to other disease states and immunological phenotypes. In a later analysis, HLA-associated TCR beta chains showed more clonal expansion and lower generation probabilities than non-associated chains that were equally common. A further reported finding was that TCR beta sequences accurately predicted the HLA-A and HLA-B alleles for most subjects in the first cohort. In a later analysis, TCR association rates were found to vary across HLA loci, with the most associated TCRs seen for DRB1 alleles and the fewest for HLA-C alleles. In a later analysis, most CMV-associated TCR beta chains were found to appear HLA-restricted, with HLA associations seemingly driven largely by CMV exposure. In both the original and validation cohorts, the classifier was reported to diagnose cytomegalovirus status with high specificity and sensitivity. Compared with the approximately 670-donor mean, donors in an Asian-associated ancestry cluster had fewer N-insertions in productive TCRs, according to a later genetic analysis. A later analysis reported that several top co-occurrence clusters appeared linked to parvovirus B19, influenza, CMV and Epstein-Barr virus. Some IMGT-functional V segments, including TRBV6-2 and TRBV6-3, could not be distinguished by the 87-base-pair reads and were therefore excluded. Correlated functional status among segregating V segments might reflect linkage disequilibrium, but an unknown experimental factor could not be ruled out. In a later genetic analysis, a missense DCLRE1C variant was associated with V-gene and J-gene trimming of TCR beta chains, and the association was replicated in an independent cohort. An earlier analysis of around 500 of the donors showed that most TCR beta V segments appeared in productive rearrangements either about 90% or about 30% of the time, which broadly matched IMGT annotations. Because some donors lacked HLA typing at each locus, the association tests relied only on the typed subset. A group of highly shared sequence variants was considered likely to be a technical artifact of the sequencing pipeline. The only immune exposure information available for the cohort was CMV serostatus. Across donors, most TCR sequences were observed very rarely, whereas some public TCRs were present in many individuals. When HLA alleles, especially DR and DQ, strongly co-occurred, TCR associations were difficult to assign to individual alleles. The presence/absence analyses assumed that sequencing depth was roughly uniform across donors, and that assumption may not be true. The earlier analysis of fewer than 750 of the donors excluded 15 to 20 rarely observed V segments, including chromosome 9 orphons, because counts were too low. In vitro tests confirmed that a few of the cytomegalovirus-associated TCR beta chains recognize cytomegalovirus antigens. In this cohort, only TCR beta chains were sequenced, and detectable features were limited by the absence of alpha or paired-chain data. The study gave a list of 150 to 200 TCR beta chains associated with cytomegalovirus. In a later analysis, 15,000 to 20,000 TCR beta sequences were associated with specific HLA alleles at a false discovery rate of 0.05.

With respect to this clone: Its antigen remains unidentified. Base-call qualities are not available, and no considerably larger clone is one nucleotide away.

This TCR derives from a female donor in good health and CMV-seronegative. The material sequenced was PBMCs. This chain is built from TRBV2 and TRBJ2-7; a stretch of 10 junction bases matches TRBD2. The CDR3 sequence is CASKRLAGDVAYEQYF. The nucleotide sequence is given as TGTGCCAGCAAAAGGCTAGCGGGAGATGTTGCCTACGAGCAGTACTTC.